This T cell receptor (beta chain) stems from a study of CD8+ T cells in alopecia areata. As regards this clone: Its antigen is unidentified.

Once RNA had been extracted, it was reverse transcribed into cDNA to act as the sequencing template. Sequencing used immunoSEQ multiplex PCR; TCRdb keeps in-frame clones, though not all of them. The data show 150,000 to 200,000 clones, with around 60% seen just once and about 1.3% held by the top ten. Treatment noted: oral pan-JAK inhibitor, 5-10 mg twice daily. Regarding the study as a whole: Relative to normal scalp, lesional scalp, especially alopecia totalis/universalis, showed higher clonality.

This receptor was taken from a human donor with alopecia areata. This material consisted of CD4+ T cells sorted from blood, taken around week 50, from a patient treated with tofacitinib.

The CDR3 coding sequence is TGTGCCAGTAGACAGGGACAAGATGAGACCCAGTACTTC. Its protein is CASRQGQDETQYF. This rearrangement joins TRBV19 to TRBJ2-5; possible D gene TRBD1, 6 bases. Germline loops: CDR1 LNHDA, CDR2 SQIVND (reference sequence). This CDR3 contains 13 residues. V lost 6 bases and J 5 bases, leaving 13 bases between the germline ends.